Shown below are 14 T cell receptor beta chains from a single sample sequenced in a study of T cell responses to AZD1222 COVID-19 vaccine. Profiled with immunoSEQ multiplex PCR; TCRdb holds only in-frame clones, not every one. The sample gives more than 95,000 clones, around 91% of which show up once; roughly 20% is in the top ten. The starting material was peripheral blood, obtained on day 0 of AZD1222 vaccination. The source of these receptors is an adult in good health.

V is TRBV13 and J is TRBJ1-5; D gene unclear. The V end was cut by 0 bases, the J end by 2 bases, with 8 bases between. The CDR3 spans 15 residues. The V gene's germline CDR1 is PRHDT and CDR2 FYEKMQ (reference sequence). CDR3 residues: CASSLGHSGNQPQHF. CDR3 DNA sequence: TGTGCCAGCAGCTTAGGCCACAGTGGCAATCAGCCCCAGCATTTT.

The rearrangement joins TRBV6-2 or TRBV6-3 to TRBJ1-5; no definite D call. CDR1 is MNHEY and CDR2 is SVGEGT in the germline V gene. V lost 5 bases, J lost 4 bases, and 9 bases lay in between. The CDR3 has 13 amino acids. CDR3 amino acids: CASSLGENQPQHF. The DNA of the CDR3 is TGTGCCAGCAGTCTCGGGGAAAATCAGCCCCAGCATTTT.

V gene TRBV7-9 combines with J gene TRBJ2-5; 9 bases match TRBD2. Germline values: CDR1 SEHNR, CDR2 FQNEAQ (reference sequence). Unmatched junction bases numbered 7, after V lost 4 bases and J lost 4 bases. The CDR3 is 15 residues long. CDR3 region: CASSSTSLAGETQYF. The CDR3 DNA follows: TGTGCCAGCAGCTCGACCTCACTAGCGGGAGAGACCCAGTACTTC.

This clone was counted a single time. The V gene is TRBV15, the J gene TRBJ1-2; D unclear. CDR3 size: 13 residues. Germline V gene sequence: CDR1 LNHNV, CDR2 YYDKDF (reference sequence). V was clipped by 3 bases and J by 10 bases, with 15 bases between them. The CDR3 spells CATSRDRQSPYTF. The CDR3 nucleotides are TGTGCCACCAGCAGGGACCGTCAATCCCCCTACACCTTC.

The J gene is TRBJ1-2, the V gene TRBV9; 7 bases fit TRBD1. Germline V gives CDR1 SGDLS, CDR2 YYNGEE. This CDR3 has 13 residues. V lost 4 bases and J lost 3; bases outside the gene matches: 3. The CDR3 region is CASSQGTDYGYTF. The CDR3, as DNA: TGTGCCAGCAGCCAGGGGACAGACTATGGCTACACCTTC.

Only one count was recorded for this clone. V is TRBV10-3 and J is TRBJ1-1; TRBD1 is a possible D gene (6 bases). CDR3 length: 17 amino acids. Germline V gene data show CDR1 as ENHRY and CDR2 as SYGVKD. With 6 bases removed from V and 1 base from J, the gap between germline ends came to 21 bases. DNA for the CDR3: TGTGCCATCAGGAGGCTGACAGGCCCGTTCGGGAACACTGAAGCTTTCTTT. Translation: CAIRRLTGPFGNTEAFF.

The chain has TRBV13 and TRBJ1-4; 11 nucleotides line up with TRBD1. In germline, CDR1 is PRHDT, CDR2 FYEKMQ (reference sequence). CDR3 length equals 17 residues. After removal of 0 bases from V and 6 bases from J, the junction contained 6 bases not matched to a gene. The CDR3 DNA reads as TGTGCCAGCAGCTTAGGGGACAGGGGGCAGTTTGATGAAAAACTGTTTTTT. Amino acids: CASSLGDRGQFDEKLFF.

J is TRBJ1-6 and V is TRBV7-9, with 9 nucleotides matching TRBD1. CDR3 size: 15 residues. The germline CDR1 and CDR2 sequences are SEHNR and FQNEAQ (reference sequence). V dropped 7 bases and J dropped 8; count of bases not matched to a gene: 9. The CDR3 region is CASTGGTGLYSPLHF. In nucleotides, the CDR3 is TGTGCCAGCACGGGTGGGACAGGGTTGTATTCACCCCTCCACTTT.

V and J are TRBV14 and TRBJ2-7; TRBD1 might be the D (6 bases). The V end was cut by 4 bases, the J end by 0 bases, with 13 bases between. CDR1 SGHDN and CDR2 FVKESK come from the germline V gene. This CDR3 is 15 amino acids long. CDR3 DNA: TGTGCCAGCAGCCCCGGGACACAGCCCTCCTACGAGCAGTACTTC. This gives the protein CASSPGTQPSYEQYF.

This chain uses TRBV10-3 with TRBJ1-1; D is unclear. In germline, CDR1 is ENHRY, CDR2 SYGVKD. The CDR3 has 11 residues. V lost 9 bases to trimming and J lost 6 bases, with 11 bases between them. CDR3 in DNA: TGTGCCATTGGGAGGGAAGCTGAAGCTTTCTTT. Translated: CAIGREAEAFF.

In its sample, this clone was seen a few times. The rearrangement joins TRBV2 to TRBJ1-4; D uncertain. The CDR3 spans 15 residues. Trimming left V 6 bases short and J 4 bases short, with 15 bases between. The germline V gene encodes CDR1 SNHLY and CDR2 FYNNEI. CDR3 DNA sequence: TGTGCCAGCAGGGTCCAGACGAACGTTAATGAAAAACTGTTTTTT. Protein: CASRVQTNVNEKLFF.

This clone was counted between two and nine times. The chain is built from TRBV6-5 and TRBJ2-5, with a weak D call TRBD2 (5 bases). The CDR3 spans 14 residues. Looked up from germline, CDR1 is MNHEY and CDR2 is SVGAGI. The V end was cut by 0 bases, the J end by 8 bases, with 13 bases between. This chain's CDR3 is CASSYSLGALTQYF. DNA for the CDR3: TGTGCCAGCAGTTACTCTCTGGGAGCCCTTACCCAGTACTTC.

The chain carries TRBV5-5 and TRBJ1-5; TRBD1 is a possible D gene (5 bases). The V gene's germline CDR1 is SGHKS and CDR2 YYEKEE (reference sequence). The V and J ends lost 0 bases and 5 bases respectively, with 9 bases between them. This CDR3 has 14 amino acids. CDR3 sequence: CASSLDGGYQPQHF. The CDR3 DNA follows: TGTGCCAGCAGCTTGGACGGGGGGTATCAGCCCCAGCATTTT.

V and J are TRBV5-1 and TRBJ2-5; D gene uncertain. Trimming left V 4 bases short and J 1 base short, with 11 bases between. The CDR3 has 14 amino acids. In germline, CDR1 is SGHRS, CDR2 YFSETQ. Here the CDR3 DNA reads TGCGCCAGCAGCCTGAATGGTTTCCAAGAGACCCAGTACTTC. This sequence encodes CASSLNGFQETQYF.